The rows below give T cell receptor beta chains drawn from one sample of a study of T cell changes during pregnancy in multiple sclerosis. Profiling relied on immunoSEQ multiplex PCR, and the TCRdb table lists in-frame clones only, not all of them. The sample yields under 70,000 clones, roughly 91% seen once. Here the sequenced sample was peripheral blood, taken after pregnancy. These receptors all stem from a female donor in good health, enrolled as a control in a pregnancy study. Both conserved end residues are part of each CDR3. D genes are given only for firm matches. Part of the rows lack a size; the others show once, few, many or a class for expanded clones.

TRBJ2-7	TRBV10-3	13	.	TRBD1	TGTGCCATCAGTGAAGGACAGGGACCCGAGCAGTACTTC	CAISEGQGPEQYF
TRBJ2-5	TRBV5-5	16	.	TRBD2	TGTGCCAGCAGCTTCGAGCTAGCGGGGCTACAAGAGACCCAGTACTTC	CASSFELAGLQETQYF
TRBJ2-2	TRBV29-1	15	.	TRBD1	TGCAGCGGCAGGAGGGGACAGGGAGTCCCCGGGGAGCTGTTTTTT	CSGRRGQGVPGELFF
TRBJ1-2	TRBV18	18	.	TRBD1	TGTGCCAGCTCACCCAGTCCCGGGACAGGAGGGAAGAACTATGGCTACACCTTC	CASSPSPGTGGKNYGYTF
TRBJ1-2	TRBV6-5	14	.	TRBD1	TGTGCCAGCACTTTTCGGACAGGGAGGAGTGGCTACACCTTC	CASTFRTGRSGYTF
TRBJ1-1	TRBV7-2	13	.	.	TGTGCCAGCAGCTCCAACTGGAACACTGAAGCTTTCTTT	CASSSNWNTEAFF
TRBJ2-2	TRBV6-4	15	.	TRBD1	TGTGCCAGCAGTGCGACCGGGACAGGGACCGGGGAGCTGTTTTTT	CASSATGTGTGELFF
TRBJ1-2	TRBV6-5	14	.	.	TGTGCCAGCAGTTACGGGCCGCTTAACTATGGCTACACCTTC	CASSYGPLNYGYTF
TRBJ1-1	TRBV19	13	.	.	TGTGCCACCCTAAACGCCCCGTACACTGAAGCTTTCTTT	CATLNAPYTEAFF
TRBJ1-5	TRBV7-2	15	.	TRBD1	TGTGCCAGCAACCCTGAGACAGGGGTCTCTCAGCCCCAGCATTTT	CASNPETGVSQPQHF
TRBJ2-7	TRBV27	12	.	TRBD2	TGTGCCAGCAGTTTCGGGGGGTACGAGCAGTACTTC	CASSFGGYEQYF
TRBJ1-2	TRBV5-8	15	.	TRBD1	TGTGCCAGCAGCCCTGGGACAGGGTTTGACTATGGCTACACCTTC	CASSPGTGFDYGYTF
TRBJ1-2	TRBV30	14	.	TRBD1	TGTGCCTTGACAGGGGGCGAGAGCGTGTGGGGCTACACCTTC	CALTGGESVWGYTF
TRBJ2-3	TRBV11-3	15	.	TRBD2	TGTGCCAGCAGCTTAGTCGGGGGGTTGGCAGATACGCAGTATTTT	CASSLVGGLADTQYF
TRBJ2-2	TRBV7-3	16	.	.	TGTGCCAGCAGCCCAGAAGGAGGCCTACCCACCGGGGAGCTGTTTTTT	CASSPEGGLPTGELFF
TRBJ1-1	TRBV4-2	14	.	TRBD1	TGTGCCAGCAGTCCGGGACAGGGTCCCACTGAAGCTTTCTTT	CASSPGQGPTEAFF
TRBJ1-1	TRBV10-1	10	.	.	TGCGCCAGCAGTGGAGGTAGGGCTTTCTTT	CASSGGRAFF
TRBJ1-4	TRBV4-3	15	once	TRBD1	TGCGCCAGCAGCCAAGACGGGACAGGGAGAGATAAACTGTTTTTT	CASSQDGTGRDKLFF
TRBJ1-4	TRBV5-4	14	.	.	TGTGCCAGCAGGAGGGATCCAACTAATGAAAAACTGTTTTTT	CASRRDPTNEKLFF
TRBJ1-2	TRBV30	12	.	.	TGTGCCTGGAGTCGGGGGACTTTCGGCTACACCTTC	CAWSRGTFGYTF
TRBJ2-7	TRBV2	13	.	.	TGTGCCAGCAGCCAGGACACCTTTTCAGAGCAGTACTTC	CASSQDTFSEQYF
TRBJ1-1	TRBV4-3	16	.	.	TGCGCCAGCAGCCAAGATAGGTCAGGGATGAACACTGAAGCTTTCTTT	CASSQDRSGMNTEAFF
TRBJ1-1	TRBV10-3	13	.	.	TGTGCCATCTCCCAGTCAGGGCACACTGAAGCTTTCTTT	CAISQSGHTEAFF
TRBJ1-2	TRBV7-6	14	.	.	TGTGCCAGCAGCTTAGGAGGTGCTAACTATGGCTACACCTTC	CASSLGGANYGYTF
TRBJ1-1	TRBV9	15	few	.	TGTGCCAGCAGCGTTGACCCGGAGATGAACACTGAAGCTTTCTTT	CASSVDPEMNTEAFF
TRBJ1-2	TRBV7-2	15	once	.	TGTGCCAGCAGCTTAGATGCCAGGCCGTTCTATGGCTACACCTTC	CASSLDARPFYGYTF
TRBJ2-2	TRBV7-2	14	medium-sized	.	TGTGCCAGCAGCTTAATGCCTGAGACCGGGGAGCTGTTTTTT	CASSLMPETGELFF
TRBJ1-2	TRBV7-2	12	.	.	TGTGCCAGCAGCTTAGACAGATATGGCTACACCTTC	CASSLDRYGYTF
TRBJ1-2	TRBV2	14	.	.	TGTGCCAGCAGTCAGACGGGTAATAACTATGGCTACACCTTC	CASSQTGNNYGYTF
TRBJ1-2	TRBV6-6	11	.	.	TGTGCCAGCAGACAGACCTATGGCTACACCTTC	CASRQTYGYTF
TRBJ2-6	TRBV4-2	18	.	.	TGTGCCAGCAGCCAACTTGGACAGTCCAGCTCTGGGGCCAACGTCCTGACTTTC	CASSQLGQSSSGANVLTF
TRBJ2-7	TRBV6-5	15	.	TRBD2	TGTGCCAGCGGCCGCGGGGGGGACGTCACCTACGAGCAGTACTTC	CASGRGGDVTYEQYF
TRBJ1-6	TRBV2	14	.	TRBD1	TGTGCCAGCAGTGTCGGACAGGGGAACTCACCCCTCCACTTT	CASSVGQGNSPLHF